The entry below describes one T cell receptor (beta chain). Its antigen is not known. CDR1 and CDR2 (germline): MDHEN, SYDVKM. V was clipped by 5 bases and J by 0 bases; unmatched bases: 8. The CDR3 is made up of 18 amino acids. Healthy donors had no documented immune events, such as infections, while sampled. This record belongs to a study of identifying expanded T cells in peripheral blood. Study-level findings and limits: Differentially abundant clones: around 1.2 between replicates, 16.4 at approximately two weeks, over 18 at four.

Profiled with immunoSEQ multiplex PCR; TCRdb holds only in-frame clones, not every one. The sample includes around 68,000 clones, over 75% of them seen just once. Sequenced sample: blood. The chain is built from TRBV28 and TRBJ1-5; TRBD1 aligns across 12 bases. The TCR sequence derives from a person aged 18 to 75 in good health. CDR3 sequence: CASSPGTGGTYSNQPQHF. DNA of the CDR3: TGTGCCAGCAGTCCCGGGACAGGGGGCACTTATAGCAATCAGCCCCAGCATTTT. The whole variable domain, remainder taken from reference TRBV28 and TRBJ1-5, is DVKVTQSSRYLVKRTGEKVFLECVQDMDHENMFWYRQDPGLGLRLIYFSYDVKMKEKGDIPEGYSVSREKKERFSLILESASTNQTSMYLCASSPGTGGTYSNQPQHFGDGTRLSIL.